This TCR beta chain was sequenced in a study of cytomegalovirus exposure and HLA in healthy donors. Broader study findings: Among TCR beta chains of equal frequency, HLA-associated ones were more clonally expanded in a later analysis.

With respect to this clone: What it recognizes is unknown.

PCR was performed using 60 Vbeta and 13 Jbeta primers. TCRdb's copy holds only in-frame clones and misses some; the assay was immunoSEQ multiplex PCR. This sample has roughly 160,000 clones, with roughly four fifths found just once. The clonotype comes from a female donor in good health and CMV-seronegative. Sequences were obtained from PBMCs.

DNA for the CDR3: TGCAGCGTTGGACTGAGCTCCTACAATGAGCAGTTCTTC. Translating gives CSVGLSSYNEQFF. V is TRBV29-1 and J is TRBJ2-1; unclear D gene. Germline CDR1 SQVTM, CDR2 ANQGSEA. The CDR3 consists of 13 residues. V was clipped by 4 bases and J by 0 bases, with 7 bases between them.